The 16 T cell receptor beta chains presented below share a single source sample, sequenced in a study of cytomegalovirus exposure and HLA in healthy donors. Both 60 Vbeta primers and 13 Jbeta primers went into the PCR. The method was immunoSEQ multiplex PCR; TCRdb's version includes in-frame clones alone and lacks a portion of them. The table lists roughly 80,000 clones, approximately 60% of them singletons. The sequenced sample consisted of PBMCs. All receptors come from a male donor in good health and CMV-seropositive.

J is TRBJ2-5 and V is TRBV4-1; the match to TRBD2 covers 8 bases. Germline V gene data show CDR1 as MGHRA and CDR2 as YSYEKL. This CDR3 contains 16 residues. V shed 3 bases and J 1 base; nucleotides not matched to a gene: 7. The CDR3 sequence: CASSQFYSGVQETQYF. For the CDR3, the DNA is TGCGCCAGCAGCCAGTTTTATAGCGGGGTCCAAGAGACCCAGTACTTC.

The J gene is TRBJ2-2, the V gene TRBV27; unclear D gene. This CDR3 comprises 14 residues. Germline V lookup: CDR1 MNHEY, CDR2 SMNVEV (reference sequence). V dropped 4 bases and J dropped 4 bases, with 10 bases sitting between them. The CDR3 region has the DNA TGTGCCAGCAGTTGGGCGACGGCCACCGGGGAGCTGTTTTTT. Residues: CASSWATATGELFF.

The rearrangement links TRBV5-1 to TRBJ2-5, with D possibly TRBD1 on 5 matching bases. The germline CDR1 and CDR2 sequences are SGHRS and YFSETQ. Between the trimmed V and J ends, which lost 8 bases and 4 bases, there was a span of 18 bases. This CDR3 region has 14 residues. This chain's CDR3 is CASLNPGRGETQYF. Here the CDR3 DNA reads TGCGCCAGTCTAAACCCTGGAAGGGGAGAGACCCAGTACTTC.

The genes are TRBV30 and TRBJ1-4; weak D call: TRBD1 (5 bases). V lost 1 base and J 8 bases, leaving 20 bases between the germline ends. Germline CDR1 GTSNPN, CDR2 SVGIG (reference sequence). There are 16 residues in the CDR3. The CDR3 is CAWSADSGLVGEKLFF. The CDR3 DNA reads as TGTGCCTGGAGTGCCGACTCGGGACTTGTCGGCGAAAAACTGTTTTTT.

This chain joins TRBV7-3 and TRBJ2-1; 9 bases match TRBD1. Germline lookup yields CDR1 SGHTA and CDR2 FQGTGA. Trimming took 5 bases from V and 8 from J; bases not matched to a gene: 10. This CDR3 is 15 amino acids long. CDR3 residues: CASSPGQGYRDEQFF. Here the CDR3 DNA reads TGTGCCAGCAGCCCGGGACAGGGATATAGAGATGAGCAGTTCTTC.

The rearrangement uses TRBV30 and TRBJ2-2; the D is unclear. Germline V lookup: CDR1 GTSNPN, CDR2 SVGIG (reference sequence). Trimming removed 3 bases from V and 5 bases from J, with 7 bases in between. This CDR3 spans 12 amino acids. The CDR3 nucleotides are TGTGCCTGGAGCCCCAATACCGGGGAGCTGTTTTTT. Its translation: CAWSPNTGELFF. The complete variable domain, with remaining parts taken from reference TRBV30 and TRBJ2-2, reads SQTIHQWPATLVQPVGSPLSLECTVEGTSNPNLYWYRQAAGRGLQLLFYSVGIGQISSEVPQNLSASRPQDRQFILSSKKLLLSDSGFYLCAWSPNTGELFFGEGSRLTVL.

V and J are TRBV6-5 and TRBJ2-7; D unresolved. The germline V gene encodes CDR1 MNHEY and CDR2 SVGAGI. V was clipped by 5 bases and J by 0 bases, with 5 bases between them. The CDR3 runs to 12 residues. In DNA, the CDR3 is TGTGCCAGCAGTCGGAGCTCCTACGAGCAGTACTTC. Residues: CASSRSSYEQYF.

In this sample, this clone turned up a few times. This CDR3 reads CASTNRGPNTGELFF. CDR3 in DNA: TGTGCCAGCACCAACAGGGGACCGAACACCGGGGAGCTGTTTTTT. The rearrangement links TRBV7-8 to TRBJ2-2, with 7 bases lining up with TRBD1. This CDR3 is built from 15 residues. Losses at the gene ends were 7 bases for V and 0 bases for J; bases not matched to a gene: 5. Germline V gene lookup returns CDR1 SGHVS and CDR2 FQNEAQ.

On this clone itself: At the DNA level, this CDR3 is encoded by other sequences in the same sample as well. The rearrangement links TRBV28 to TRBJ1-2; maybe TRBD1 (5 bases). CDR3 size: 13 residues. Germline CDR1 reads MDHEN; CDR2 reads SYDVKM. Trimming stripped 3 bases from V and 9 bases from J, with 14 bases between. CDR3 sequence reads: CASSFRQGLSYTF. CDR3 nucleotide sequence: TGTGCCAGCAGTTTTCGGCAGGGCCTGAGCTACACCTTC.

The chain is built from TRBV28 and TRBJ1-2, with D possibly matching TRBD1 (5 bases). Germline V gene sequence: CDR1 MDHEN, CDR2 SYDVKM. The ends were cut back, 10 bases at V and 4 bases at J, with 28 bases in the middle. The CDR3 contains 17 residues. CDR3 in DNA: TGTGCCACCCCCCTAGTGCGGGGCCCTACCCGCTCCTATGGCTACACCTTC. Translating gives CATPLVRGPTRSYGYTF.

The chain is built from TRBV18 and TRBJ2-3, with D perhaps TRBD2 (6 bases). The CDR3 runs to 15 residues. Germline V CDR1 and CDR2: KGHSH, LQKENI. Between the trimmed V and J ends, which lost 4 bases and 2 bases, there was a span of 13 bases. The CDR3 region is CASSRRGGDTDTQYF. CDR3 coding DNA: TGTGCCAGCTCACGGCGGGGAGGTGACACAGATACGCAGTATTTT.

This clone was observed a single time. The chain uses TRBV4-2 and TRBJ2-2; D ambiguous. This CDR3 is 15 amino acids long. The germline CDR1 and CDR2 sequences are LGHNA and YNFKEQ. Trimming took off 7 bases at V and 0 bases at J, with 12 bases between the two ends. The CDR3: CASTHDIPNTGELFF. The CDR3 DNA sequence: TGTGCCAGCACCCATGACATACCGAACACCGGGGAGCTGTTTTTT.

This clone has just a few counts. V and J are TRBV7-9 and TRBJ1-1; D not certain. From germline, CDR1 is SEHNR and CDR2 FQNEAQ (reference sequence). The V end lost 2 bases, the J end lost 11 bases, and 15 bases lay between the germline ends. The CDR3 length is 13 residues. The DNA for the CDR3 is TGTGCCAGCAGCTTACGGTCGATTGCCGTGGCTTTCTTT. Translating gives CASSLRSIAVAFF.

This clone was seen once. The chain is built from TRBV7-6 and TRBJ1-1, with D maybe TRBD1 (5 bases). This CDR3 is 14 amino acids long. CDR1 is SGHVS and CDR2 is FNYEAQ in the germline V gene. V lost 0 bases and J lost 8, with 13 bases in between. CDR3 residues: CASSLAQGIEEAFF. The CDR3 nucleotides read TGTGCCAGCAGCTTAGCGCAGGGAATAGAGGAAGCTTTCTTT.

The genes are TRBV6-6 and TRBJ2-7; perhaps TRBD1 as D (6 bases). V was trimmed by 6 bases and J by 0 bases, leaving 15 bases between them. Germline V CDR1 and CDR2: MNHNY, SVGAGI (reference sequence). This CDR3 has 15 residues. The CDR3 region has the DNA TGTGCCAGCAGCCCTAACAGGGCCAGCTCCTACGAGCAGTACTTC. It encodes CASSPNRASSYEQYF.

In its sample, this clone was seen a few times. The chain employs TRBV29-1 and TRBJ1-2, with D possibly matching TRBD1 (5 bases). V gave up 5 bases and J gave up 6 bases, with 16 bases separating them. Germline V CDR1 and CDR2: SQVTM, ANQGSEA. The CDR3 loop spans 13 amino acids. CDR3 loop: CSVRVKGTNGYTF. Written as DNA, the CDR3 is TGCAGCGTTCGAGTGAAAGGGACTAATGGCTACACCTTC.